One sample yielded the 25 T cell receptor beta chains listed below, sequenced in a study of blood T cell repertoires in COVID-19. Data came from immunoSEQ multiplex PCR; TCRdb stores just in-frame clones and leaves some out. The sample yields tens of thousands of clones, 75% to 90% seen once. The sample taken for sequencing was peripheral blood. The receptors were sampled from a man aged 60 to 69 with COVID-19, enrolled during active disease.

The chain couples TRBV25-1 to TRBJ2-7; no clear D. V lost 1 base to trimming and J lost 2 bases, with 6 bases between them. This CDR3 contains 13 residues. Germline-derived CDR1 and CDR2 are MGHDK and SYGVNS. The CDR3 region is CASSEFLAYEQYF. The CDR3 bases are TGTGCCAGCAGTGAATTTCTCGCCTACGAGCAGTACTTC.

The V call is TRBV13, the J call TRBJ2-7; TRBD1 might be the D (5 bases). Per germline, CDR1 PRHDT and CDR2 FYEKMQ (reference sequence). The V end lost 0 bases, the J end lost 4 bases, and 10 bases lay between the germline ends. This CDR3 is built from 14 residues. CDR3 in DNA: TGTGCCAGCAGCTTAGGCCTACAGGCGTACGAGCAGTACTTC. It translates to CASSLGLQAYEQYF.

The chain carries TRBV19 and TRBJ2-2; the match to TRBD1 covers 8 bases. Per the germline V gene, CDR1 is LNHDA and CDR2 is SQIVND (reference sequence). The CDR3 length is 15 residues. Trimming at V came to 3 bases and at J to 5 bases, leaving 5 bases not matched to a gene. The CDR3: CASSIGQGGTGELFF. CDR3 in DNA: TGTGCCAGTAGTATTGGACAGGGTGGAACCGGGGAGCTGTTTTTT. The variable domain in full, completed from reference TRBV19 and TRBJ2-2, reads DGGITQSPKYLFRKEGQNVTLSCEQNLNHDAMYWYRQDPGQGLRLIYYSQIVNDFQKGDIAEGYSVSREKKESFPLTVTSAQKNPTAFYLCASSIGQGGTGELFFGEGSRLTVL.

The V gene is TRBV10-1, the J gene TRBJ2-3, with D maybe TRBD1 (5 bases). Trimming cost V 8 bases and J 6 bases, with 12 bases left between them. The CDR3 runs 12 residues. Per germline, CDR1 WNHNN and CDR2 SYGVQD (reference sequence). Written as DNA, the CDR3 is TGCGCCAGCGGACAATCAGGGGATACGCAGTATTTT. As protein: CASGQSGDTQYF.

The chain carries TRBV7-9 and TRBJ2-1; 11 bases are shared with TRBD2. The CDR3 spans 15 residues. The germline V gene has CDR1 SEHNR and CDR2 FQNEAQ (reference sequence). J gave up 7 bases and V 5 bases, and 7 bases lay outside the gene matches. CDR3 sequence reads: CASSPPASGRNEQFF. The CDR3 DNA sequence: TGTGCCAGCAGCCCCCCGGCTAGCGGGAGGAATGAGCAGTTCTTC.

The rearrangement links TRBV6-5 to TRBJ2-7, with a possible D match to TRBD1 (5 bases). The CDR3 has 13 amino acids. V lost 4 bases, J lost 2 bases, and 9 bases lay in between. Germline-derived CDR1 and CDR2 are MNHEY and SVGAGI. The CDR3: CASSFSRAYEQYF. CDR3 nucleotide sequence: TGTGCCAGCAGTTTCAGCAGGGCCTACGAGCAGTACTTC.

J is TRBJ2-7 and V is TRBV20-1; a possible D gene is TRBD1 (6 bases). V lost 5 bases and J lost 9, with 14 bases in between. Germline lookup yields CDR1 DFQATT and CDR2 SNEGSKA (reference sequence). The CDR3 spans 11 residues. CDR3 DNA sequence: TGCAGTGCTTACACAGGGTCAGGGCAGTACTTC. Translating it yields CSAYTGSGQYF.

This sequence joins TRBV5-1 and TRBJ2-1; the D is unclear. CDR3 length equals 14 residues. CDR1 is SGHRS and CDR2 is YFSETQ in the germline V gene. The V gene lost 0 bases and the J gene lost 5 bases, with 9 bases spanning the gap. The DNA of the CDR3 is TGCGCCAGCAGCTTGGATAGCAGACACAATGAGCAGTTCTTC. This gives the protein CASSLDSRHNEQFF.

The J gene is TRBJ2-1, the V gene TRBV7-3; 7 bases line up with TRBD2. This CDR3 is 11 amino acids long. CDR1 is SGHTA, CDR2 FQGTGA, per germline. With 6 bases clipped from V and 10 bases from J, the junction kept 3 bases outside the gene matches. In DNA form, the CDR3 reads TGTGCCAGCAGTCTAGCGGAAGAGCAGTTCTTC. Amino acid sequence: CASSLAEEQFF.

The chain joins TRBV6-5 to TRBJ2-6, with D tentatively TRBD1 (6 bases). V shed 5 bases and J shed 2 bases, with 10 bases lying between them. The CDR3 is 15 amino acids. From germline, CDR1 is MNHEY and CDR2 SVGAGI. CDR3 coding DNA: TGTGCCAGCAGTCAACAGGGTACTGGGGCCAACGTCCTGACTTTC. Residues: CASSQQGTGANVLTF.

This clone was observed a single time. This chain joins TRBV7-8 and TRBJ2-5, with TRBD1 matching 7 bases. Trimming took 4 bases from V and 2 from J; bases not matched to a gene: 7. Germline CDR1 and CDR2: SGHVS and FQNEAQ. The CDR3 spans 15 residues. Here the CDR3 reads CASSSGQLSQETQYF. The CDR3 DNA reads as TGTGCCAGCAGCTCGGGACAGCTATCTCAAGAGACCCAGTACTTC.

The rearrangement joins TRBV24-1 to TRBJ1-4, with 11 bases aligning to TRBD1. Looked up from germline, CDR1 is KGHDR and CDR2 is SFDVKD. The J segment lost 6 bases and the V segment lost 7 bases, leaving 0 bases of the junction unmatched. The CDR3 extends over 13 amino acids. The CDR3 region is CATRGQGDEKLFF. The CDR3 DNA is TGTGCCACCAGGGGACAGGGGGATGAAAAACTGTTTTTT.

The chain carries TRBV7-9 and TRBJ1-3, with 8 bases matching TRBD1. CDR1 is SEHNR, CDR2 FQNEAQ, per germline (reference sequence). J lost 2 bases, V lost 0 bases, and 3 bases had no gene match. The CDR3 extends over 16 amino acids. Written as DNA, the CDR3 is TGTGCCAGCAGCTTAGCGTTACAGGGGGCTGGAAACACCATATATTTT. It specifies CASSLALQGAGNTIYF.

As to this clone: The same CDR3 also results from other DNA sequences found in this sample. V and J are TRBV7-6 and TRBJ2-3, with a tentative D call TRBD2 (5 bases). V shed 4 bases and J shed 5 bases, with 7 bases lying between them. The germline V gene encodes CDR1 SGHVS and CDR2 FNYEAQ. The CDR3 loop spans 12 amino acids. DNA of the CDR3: TGTGCCAGCAGCTCTCGGGGAGATACGCAGTATTTT. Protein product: CASSSRGDTQYF.

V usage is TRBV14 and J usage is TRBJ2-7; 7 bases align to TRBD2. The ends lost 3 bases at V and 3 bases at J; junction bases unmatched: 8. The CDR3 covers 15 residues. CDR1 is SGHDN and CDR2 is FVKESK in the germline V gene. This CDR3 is CASSQSGIMGYEQYF. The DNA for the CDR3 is TGTGCCAGCAGCCAGAGCGGGATTATGGGCTACGAGCAGTACTTC.

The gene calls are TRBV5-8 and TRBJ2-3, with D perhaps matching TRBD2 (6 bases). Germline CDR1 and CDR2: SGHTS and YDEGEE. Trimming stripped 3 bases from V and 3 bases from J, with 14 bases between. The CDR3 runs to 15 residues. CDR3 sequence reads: CASSSQGEDTDTQYF. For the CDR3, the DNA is TGTGCCAGCAGCTCGCAAGGGGAGGATACAGATACGCAGTATTTT.

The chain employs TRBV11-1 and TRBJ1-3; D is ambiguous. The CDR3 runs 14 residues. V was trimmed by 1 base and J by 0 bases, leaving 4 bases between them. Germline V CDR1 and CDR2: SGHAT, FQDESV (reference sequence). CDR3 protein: CASSLDSSGNTIYF. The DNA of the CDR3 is TGTGCCAGCAGCTTAGACTCCTCTGGAAACACCATATATTTT.

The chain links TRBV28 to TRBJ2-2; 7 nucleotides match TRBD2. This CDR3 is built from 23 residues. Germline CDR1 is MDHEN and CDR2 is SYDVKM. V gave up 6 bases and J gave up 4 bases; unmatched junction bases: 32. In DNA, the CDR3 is TGTGCCAGCAGAGGACATCCCAGCGGGGCTAGCGGAAGGTGGAATCAGGGCACCGGGGAGCTGTTTTTT. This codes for CASRGHPSGASGRWNQGTGELFF.

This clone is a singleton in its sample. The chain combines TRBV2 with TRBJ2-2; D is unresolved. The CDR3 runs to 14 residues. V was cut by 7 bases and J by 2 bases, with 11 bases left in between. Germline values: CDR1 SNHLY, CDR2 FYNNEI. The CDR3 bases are TGTGCCAGCAAGCAACGGGTCAACACCGGGGAGCTGTTTTTT. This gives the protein CASKQRVNTGELFF.

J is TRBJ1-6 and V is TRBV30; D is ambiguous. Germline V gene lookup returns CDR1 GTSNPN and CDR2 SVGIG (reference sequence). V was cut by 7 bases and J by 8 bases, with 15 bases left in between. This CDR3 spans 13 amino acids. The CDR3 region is CASSRLGDSPLHF. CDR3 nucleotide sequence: TGTGCCTCGTCCCGGCTCGGAGATTCACCCCTCCACTTT.

CDR3 sequence reads: CASSLSEGRSNEKLFF. In DNA, the CDR3 is TGTGCCAGCAGCTTGAGTGAGGGGAGGTCTAATGAAAAACTGTTTTTT. V usage is TRBV13 and J usage is TRBJ1-4, with D perhaps matching TRBD1 (5 bases). CDR1 and CDR2 from the germline V gene are PRHDT and FYEKMQ (reference sequence). This CDR3 contains 16 residues. Trimming shortened V by 3 bases and J by 3 bases, and 14 bases separated the two germline ends. The variable domain in full, completed from reference TRBV13 and TRBJ1-4, reads AAGVIQSPRHLIKEKRETATLKCYPIPRHDTVYWYQQGPGQDPQFLISFYEKMQSDKGSIPDRFSAQQFSDYHSELNMSSLELGDSALYFCASSLSEGRSNEKLFFGSGTQLSVL.

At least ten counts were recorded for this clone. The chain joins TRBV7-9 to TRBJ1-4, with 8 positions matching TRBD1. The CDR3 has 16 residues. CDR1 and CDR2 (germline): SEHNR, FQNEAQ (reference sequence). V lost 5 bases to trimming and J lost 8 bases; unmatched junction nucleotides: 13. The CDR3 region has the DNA TGTGCCAGCAGCCCGGGAGCGCAGGGGGCTTGGGAAAAACTGTTTTTT. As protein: CASSPGAQGAWEKLFF. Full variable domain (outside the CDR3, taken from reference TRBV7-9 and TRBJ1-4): DTGVSQNPRHKITKRGQNVTFRCDPISEHNRLYWYRQTLGQGPEFLTYFQNEAQLEKSRLLSDRFSAERPKGSFSTLEIQRTEQGDSAMYLCASSPGAQGAWEKLFFGSGTQLSVL.

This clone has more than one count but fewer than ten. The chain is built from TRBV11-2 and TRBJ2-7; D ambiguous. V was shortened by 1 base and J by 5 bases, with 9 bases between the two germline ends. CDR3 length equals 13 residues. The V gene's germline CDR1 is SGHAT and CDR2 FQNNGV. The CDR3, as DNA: TGTGCCAGCAGCTTAGGAAGCGTGGACGAGCAGTACTTC. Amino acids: CASSLGSVDEQYF.

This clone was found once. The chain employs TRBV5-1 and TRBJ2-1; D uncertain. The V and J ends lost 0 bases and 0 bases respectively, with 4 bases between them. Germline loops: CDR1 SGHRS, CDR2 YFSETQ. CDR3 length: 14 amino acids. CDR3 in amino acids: CASSLASSYNEQFF. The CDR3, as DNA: TGCGCCAGCAGCTTGGCGAGCTCCTACAATGAGCAGTTCTTC.

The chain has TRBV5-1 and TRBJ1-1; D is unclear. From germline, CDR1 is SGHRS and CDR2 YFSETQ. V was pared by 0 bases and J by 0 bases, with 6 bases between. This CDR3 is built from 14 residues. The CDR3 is CASSLGAVNTEAFF. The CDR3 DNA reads TGCGCCAGCAGCTTGGGAGCGGTGAACACTGAAGCTTTCTTT.